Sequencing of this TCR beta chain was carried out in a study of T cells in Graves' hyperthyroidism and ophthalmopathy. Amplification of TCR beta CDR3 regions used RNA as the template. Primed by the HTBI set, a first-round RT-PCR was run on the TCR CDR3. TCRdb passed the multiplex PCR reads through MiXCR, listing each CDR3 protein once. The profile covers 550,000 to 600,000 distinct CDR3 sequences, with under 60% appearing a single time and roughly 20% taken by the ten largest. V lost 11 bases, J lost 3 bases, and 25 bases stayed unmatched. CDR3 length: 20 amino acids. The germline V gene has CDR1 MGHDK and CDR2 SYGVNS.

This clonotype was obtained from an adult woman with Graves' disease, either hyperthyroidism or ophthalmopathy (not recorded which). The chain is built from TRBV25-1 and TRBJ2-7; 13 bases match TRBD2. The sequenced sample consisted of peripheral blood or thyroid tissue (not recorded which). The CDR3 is CAAVNLGLAGKRPNVYEQYF. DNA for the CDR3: TGTGCCGCAGTGAACCTGGGACTAGCGGGAAAACGTCCCAATGTCTACGAGCAGTACTTC.